This T cell receptor beta chain was captured in a study of vaccination effects on CD4 cells after COVID-19. Antigen-specific CD4+ T cells expanded by the ViraFEST assay with viral peptide pools were then sequenced. Cells that had been cultured for nine to eleven days were the source of isolated CD4+ T cells. Nucleocapsid antibodies were negative in the vaccine recipients, who had never had SARS-CoV-2 infection. It was on days 3 and 7 that half the medium was replaced with IL-2 medium. V was trimmed by 3 bases and J by 0 bases, leaving 6 bases between them. The CDR3 has 14 amino acids. Germline CDR1 is SGHDT and CDR2 is YYEEEE. Points on this clone: What it binds is unknown.

Produced via immunoSEQ multiplex PCR; TCRdb's table is partial and in-frame only. This sample has tens of thousands of clones, with more than 60% found just once. This chain connects TRBV5-6 to TRBJ1-4, with TRBD1 as a possible D gene (5 bases). The receptor's source is a human donor who received a COVID-19 vaccine. Source: CD4+ T cells from PBMCs cultured with SARS-CoV-2 spike peptides, taken before COVID-19 vaccination. DNA for the CDR3: TGTGCCAGCAGCTCGACAGCAACTAATGAAAAACTGTTTTTT. This codes for CASSSTATNEKLFF.